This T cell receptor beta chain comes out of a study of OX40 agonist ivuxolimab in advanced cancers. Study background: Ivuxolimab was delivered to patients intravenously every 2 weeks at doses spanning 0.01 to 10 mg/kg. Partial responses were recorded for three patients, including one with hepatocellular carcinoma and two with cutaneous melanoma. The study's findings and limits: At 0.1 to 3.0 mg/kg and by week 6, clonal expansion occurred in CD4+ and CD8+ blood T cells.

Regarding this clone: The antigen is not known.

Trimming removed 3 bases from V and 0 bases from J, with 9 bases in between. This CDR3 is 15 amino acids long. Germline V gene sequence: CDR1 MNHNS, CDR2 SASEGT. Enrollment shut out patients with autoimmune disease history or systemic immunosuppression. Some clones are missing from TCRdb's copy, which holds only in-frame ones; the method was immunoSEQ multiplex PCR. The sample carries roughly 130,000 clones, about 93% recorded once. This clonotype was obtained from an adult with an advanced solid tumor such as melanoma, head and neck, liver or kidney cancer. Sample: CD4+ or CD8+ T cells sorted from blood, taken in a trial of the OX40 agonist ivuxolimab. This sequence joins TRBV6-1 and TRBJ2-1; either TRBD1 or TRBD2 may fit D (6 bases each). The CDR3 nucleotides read TGTGCCAGCAGTGAGAGGGGGGACTCCTACAATGAGCAGTTCTTC. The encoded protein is CASSERGDSYNEQFF.